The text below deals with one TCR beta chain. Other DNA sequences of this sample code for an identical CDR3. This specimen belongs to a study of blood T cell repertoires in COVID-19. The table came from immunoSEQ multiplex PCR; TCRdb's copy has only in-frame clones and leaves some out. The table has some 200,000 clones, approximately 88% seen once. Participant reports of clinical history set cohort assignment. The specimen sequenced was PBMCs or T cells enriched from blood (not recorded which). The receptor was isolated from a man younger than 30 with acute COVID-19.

CDR3 sequence: CASSNQDTEAFF. In DNA form, the CDR3 reads TGTGCCAGTAGTAACCAGGACACTGAAGCTTTCTTT. This rearrangement joins TRBV19 to TRBJ1-1; no definite D call. Germline lookup yields CDR1 LNHDA and CDR2 SQIVND (reference sequence). The CDR3 has 12 amino acids. V was trimmed by 4 bases and J by 3 bases, leaving 6 bases between them.